This T cell receptor beta chain is drawn from a study of T cells in Graves' hyperthyroidism and ophthalmopathy. Study at large: At the time of initial diagnosis and before any treatment, peripheral blood was collected. General study points: In the blood, most expanded thyroid clonotypes above 0.001 appeared as well.

From RNA transcripts, TCR beta CDR3 regions were amplified. Initially, a first-round RT-PCR of the TCR CDR3 employed the HTBI primer set. In TCRdb, the multiplex PCR reads were re-called with MiXCR into one record per CDR3 protein. The table shows 300,000 or so distinct CDR3 sequences, with around a sixth occurring only once. Patients were aged 18 to 65, had disease duration under 2 months, and had newly diagnosed hyperthyroidism. It was uncontrolled infection, other autoimmune disease, pregnancy or lactation that excluded patients. This clonotype was found once. Its target is unknown. This sequence was found in a woman aged 45 to 65 with Graves' hyperthyroidism. Sequencing was performed on blood.

The CDR3 spells CASSQPGLAPRQYF. In nucleotides, the CDR3 is TGTGCCAGCAGCCAACCTGGGCTAGCGCCCAGGCAGTACTTC. The J gene is TRBJ2-7, the V gene TRBV7-9, with TRBD2 as a possible D gene (6 bases). The germline CDR1 and CDR2 sequences are SEHNR and FQNEAQ (reference sequence). The V end lost 5 bases, the J end lost 9 bases, and 20 bases lay between the germline ends. The CDR3 covers 14 residues.